The table lists the clone carrying this T cell receptor (beta chain) with a few counts. Its antigen is as yet unknown. The sample has other DNA sequences that encode this CDR3 too. This sample stems from a study of shared clonotypes between healthy human individuals. Overall study context: Per donor, CD8 memory used one plate, CD8 naive used two, CD4 memory used three and CD4 naive used three. Study observations and caveats: Non-shared clonotypes displayed generation probabilities falling below those of clonotypes present in all four donors.

In germline, CDR1 is LNHDA, CDR2 SQIVND (reference sequence). V lost 6 bases and J lost 1, with 9 bases in between. This CDR3 has 13 amino acids. A CD45RA+ naive subset and a CD45RA-negative memory subset were split from CD4+ cells. Generated by immunoSEQ multiplex PCR, the TCRdb table keeps only in-frame clones and is missing some. The sample yields some 790,000 clones, approximately 77% seen once. The chain recombines TRBV19 with TRBJ1-1; perhaps TRBD1 as D (5 bases). This clonotype was obtained from a woman in her twenties or thirties in good health. The sample taken for sequencing was memory CD4+ T cells sorted from blood. As for subset: CD45RA-negative fraction. CDR3 DNA: TGTGCCAGTAGCCGACAGCCGAACACTGAAGCTTTCTTT. Translating gives CASSRQPNTEAFF.